These 2 T cell receptor beta chains came from one sample sequenced in a study of vaccination effects on CD4 cells after COVID-19. No antigen is known for these receptors. Using viral peptide pools, the ViraFEST assay grew out antigen-specific CD4+ T cells prior to sequencing. Following 10 days of culture, CD4+ T cells were isolated. Among the vaccine recipients, none had a prior SARS-CoV-2 infection, and nucleocapsid antibodies were negative. Sequenced by immunoSEQ multiplex PCR; TCRdb stores in-frame clones only, minus some. The sample has about 24,000 clones; less than 80% are singletons. This specimen consisted of CD4+ T cells from PBMCs cultured with SARS-CoV-2 spike peptides, obtained before COVID-19 vaccination. The receptor source for this set is a human donor who received a COVID-19 vaccine.

This clone was counted only a few times. This chain connects TRBV5-1 to TRBJ2-7; 9 bases align to TRBD1. J gave up 3 bases and V 4 bases, and 11 bases lay outside the gene matches. The CDR3 runs to 16 residues. Germline V CDR1 and CDR2: SGHRS, YFSETQ. This CDR3 reads CASSLGSGTGYYEQYF. CDR3 in DNA: TGCGCCAGCAGCCTGGGCAGTGGGACAGGGTACTACGAGCAGTACTTC.

This chain joins TRBV6-5 and TRBJ2-7; 8 nucleotides agree with TRBD2. Germline CDR1 is MNHEY and CDR2 is SVGAGI. The ends lost 0 bases at V and 3 bases at J; junction bases unmatched: 7. This CDR3 is built from 16 residues. The CDR3 DNA sequence: TGTGCCAGCAGTTACTCCAGCGGGGGATCTCGCTACGAGCAGTACTTC. It yields the protein CASSYSSGGSRYEQYF.